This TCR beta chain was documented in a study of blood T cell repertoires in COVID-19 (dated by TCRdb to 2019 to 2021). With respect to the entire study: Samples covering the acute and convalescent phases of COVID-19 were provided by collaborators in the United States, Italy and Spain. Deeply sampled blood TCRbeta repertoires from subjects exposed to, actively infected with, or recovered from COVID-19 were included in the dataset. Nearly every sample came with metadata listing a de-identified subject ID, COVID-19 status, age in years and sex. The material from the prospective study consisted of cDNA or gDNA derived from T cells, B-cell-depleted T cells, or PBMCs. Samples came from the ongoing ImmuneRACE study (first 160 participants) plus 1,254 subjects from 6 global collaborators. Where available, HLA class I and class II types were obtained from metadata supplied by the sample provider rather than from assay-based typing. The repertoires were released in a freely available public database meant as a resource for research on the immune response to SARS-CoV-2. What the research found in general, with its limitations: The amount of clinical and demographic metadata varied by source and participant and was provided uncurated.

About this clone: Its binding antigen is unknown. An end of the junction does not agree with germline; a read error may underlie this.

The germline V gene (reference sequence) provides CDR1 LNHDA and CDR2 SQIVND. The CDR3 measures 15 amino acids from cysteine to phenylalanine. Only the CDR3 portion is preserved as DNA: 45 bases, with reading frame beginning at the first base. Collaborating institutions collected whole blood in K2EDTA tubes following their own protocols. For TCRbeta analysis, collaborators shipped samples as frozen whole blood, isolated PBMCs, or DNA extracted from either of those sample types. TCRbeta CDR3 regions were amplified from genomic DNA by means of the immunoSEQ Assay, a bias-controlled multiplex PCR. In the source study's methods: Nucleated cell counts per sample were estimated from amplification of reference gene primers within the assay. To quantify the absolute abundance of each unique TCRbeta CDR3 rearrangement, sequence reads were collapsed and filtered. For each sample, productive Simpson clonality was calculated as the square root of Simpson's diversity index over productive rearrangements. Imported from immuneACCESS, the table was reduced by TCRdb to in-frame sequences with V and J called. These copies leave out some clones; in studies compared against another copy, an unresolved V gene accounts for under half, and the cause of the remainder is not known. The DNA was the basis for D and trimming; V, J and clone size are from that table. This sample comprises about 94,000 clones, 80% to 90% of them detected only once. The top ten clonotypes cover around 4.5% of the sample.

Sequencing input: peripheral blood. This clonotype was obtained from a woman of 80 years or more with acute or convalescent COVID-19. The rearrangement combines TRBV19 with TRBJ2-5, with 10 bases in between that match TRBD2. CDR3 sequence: CARPSGGPQPEAQYF. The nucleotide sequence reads TGTGCCAGACCTAGCGGGGGTCCCCAACCAGAGGCCCAGTACTTC.